This entry concerns a single T cell receptor (beta chain). Its antigen is currently unknown. The source of the sample is a study of T cell responses to AZD1222 COVID-19 vaccine. Libraries were prepared by immunoSEQ multiplex PCR; TCRdb keeps only in-frame clonotypes and omits some of them. The repertoire has around 70,000 clones, 80% of them found once; the top ten carry 9.5% to 13%. Study-level points and caveats: Samples come after the peak T cell response, not at day 14.

Germline-derived CDR1 and CDR2 are MNHNY and SVGAGI (reference sequence). Unmatched junction bases numbered 10, after V lost 2 bases and J lost 7 bases. The CDR3 length is 16 residues. The chain combines TRBV6-6 with TRBJ2-2; TRBD2 matches at 7 bases. Sequences were derived from peripheral blood, sampled on day 0 of AZD1222 vaccination. This sequence was found in an adult in good health. The CDR3 DNA follows: TGTGCCAGCAGTTACCTCGGGCGGGGCGGGAGCGGGGAGCTGTTTTTT. It encodes CASSYLGRGGSGELFF.